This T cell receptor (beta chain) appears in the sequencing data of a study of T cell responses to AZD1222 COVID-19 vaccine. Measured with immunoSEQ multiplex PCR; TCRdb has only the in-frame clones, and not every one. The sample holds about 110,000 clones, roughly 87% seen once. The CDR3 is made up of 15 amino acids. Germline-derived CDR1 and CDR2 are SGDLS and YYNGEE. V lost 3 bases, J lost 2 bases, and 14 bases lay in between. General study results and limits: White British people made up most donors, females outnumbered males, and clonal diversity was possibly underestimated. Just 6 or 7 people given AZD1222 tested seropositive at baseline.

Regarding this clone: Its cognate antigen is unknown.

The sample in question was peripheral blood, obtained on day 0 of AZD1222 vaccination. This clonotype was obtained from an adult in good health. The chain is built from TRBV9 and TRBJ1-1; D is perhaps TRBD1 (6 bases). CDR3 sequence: CASSGGDIRNTEAFF. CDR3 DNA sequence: TGTGCCAGCAGCGGAGGGGACATTCGAAACACTGAAGCTTTCTTT.